The clone carrying this TCR beta chain has ten or more counts. Its specificity is not known. This entry belongs to a study of breast tumors, draining lymph nodes, adjacent tissues. The study's findings and limits: Tumor TCR diversity was below lymph nodes but above nontumor tissue.

Samples came from axillary lymph nodes draining the breast cancer. TCRdb reprocessed the multiplex PCR reads with MiXCR, giving one entry per CDR3 protein. The sample contains some 120,000 distinct CDR3 sequences, 21% of which appear only once. From germline, CDR1 is LNHDA and CDR2 SQIVND (reference sequence). J was trimmed by 4 bases and V by 10 bases; bases with no gene match: 9. CDR3 length: 15 amino acids. Specimen: axillary lymph node tissue. The receptor comes from a female donor with breast cancer. Some clones in this sample may be carry-over from other donors' samples. The chain recombines TRBV19 with TRBJ2-1, with 11 bases that match TRBD2. In DNA, the CDR3 is TGTGCCACTTTCTCGACTAGCGGGGATTACAATGAGCAGTTCTTC. Translation: CATFSTSGDYNEQFF.